Below are 8 T cell receptor beta chains sequenced from a single sample in a study of CD8 T cells in Susac syndrome (dated by TCRdb to the late 2010s). Library creation used the immunoSEQ multiplex PCR assay. RNA was extracted using the RNeasy kit, and roughly 0.5 to 1 ug of the RNA was reverse transcribed with random hexamers. The public reads were reprocessed in TCRdb via fastp at Q25 and MiXCR, keeping in-frame beta chains. Rows matching on CDR3 protein sequence are summarized as one entry with the most common DNA and genes. The sample data list around 230,000 distinct CDR3 sequences, and 95% to 97% of these were observed just once. The top ten clonotypes cover approximately 0.094% of the sample. Sequencing was carried out using CD4+ T cells from PBMCs. The receptors originated from a human donor with Susac syndrome.

This CDR3 is CASSPGGPRGPEAFF. CDR3 in DNA: TGCGCCAGCAGCCCCGGTGGCCCCAGGGGACCTGAAGCTTTCTTT. V is TRBV4-1 and J is TRBJ1-1; tentative D call: TRBD1 (6 bases). The germline V gene encodes CDR1 MGHRA and CDR2 YSYEKL. This CDR3 comprises 15 residues. V lost 4 bases, J lost 6 bases, and 18 bases lay in between.

The genes are TRBV2 and TRBJ2-5, with D uncertain. Trimming shortened V by 7 bases and J by 5 bases, and 11 bases separated the two germline ends. This CDR3 is built from 12 residues. Germline-derived CDR1 and CDR2 are SNHLY and FYNNEI. CDR3 coding DNA: TGTGCCAGCAATAGGCGTAGGGAGACCCAGTACTTC. Amino acids: CASNRRRETQYF.

The rearrangement links TRBV24-1 to TRBJ1-2; 7 bases match TRBD1. Germline V CDR1 and CDR2: KGHDR, SFDVKD. The CDR3 length is 12 residues. J lost 4 bases, V lost 7 bases, and 2 bases had no gene match. The CDR3, as DNA: TGTGCCACCAGACGACAGGGCTATGGCTACACCTTC. Protein sequence: CATRRQGYGYTF.

The chain links TRBV27 to TRBJ1-2; 8 bases are shared with TRBD1. J was trimmed by 7 bases and V by 3 bases; bases with no gene match: 4. Germline values: CDR1 MNHEY, CDR2 SMNVEV (reference sequence). This CDR3 has 13 residues. Written as DNA, the CDR3 is TGTGCCAGCAGTTTGGGCAGGGGGCTTGGCTACACCTTC. It is translated as CASSLGRGLGYTF.

The chain is built from TRBV5-1 and TRBJ2-4; the D gene is possibly TRBD1 (6 bases). CDR1 and CDR2 (germline): SGHRS, YFSETQ. This CDR3 contains 19 residues. V lost 4 bases to trimming and J lost 1 base, with 24 bases between them. The CDR3 loop is CASSLPRGHQVGAKNIQYF. The CDR3 DNA sequence: TGCGCCAGCAGCCTCCCCCGGGGACACCAGGTTGGGGCCAAAAACATTCAGTACTTC.

The V and J genes are TRBV28 and TRBJ1-5; tentative D call: TRBD1 (5 bases). Trimming removed 5 bases from V and 2 bases from J, with 10 bases in between. Germline V lookup: CDR1 MDHEN, CDR2 SYDVKM. The length of the CDR3 is 14 residues. The CDR3, as DNA: TGTGCCAGCAGTCTCGACAGTCGCAATCAGCCCCAGCATTTT. It encodes CASSLDSRNQPQHF.

V is TRBV6-5 and J is TRBJ2-6; D unclear. This CDR3 has 16 amino acids. The V and J ends lost 0 bases and 0 bases respectively, with 6 bases between them. Germline V gives CDR1 MNHEY, CDR2 SVGAGI. CDR3 amino acids: CASSYSRGSGANVLTF. The CDR3 nucleotides read TGTGCCAGCAGTTACTCTCGCGGCTCTGGGGCCAACGTCCTGACTTTC.

This chain links TRBV12-5 with TRBJ2-3, with D possibly matching TRBD2 (6 bases). Germline V gene sequence: CDR1 LGHNT, CDR2 FRNRAP. V shed 4 bases and J shed 1 base, with 9 bases lying between them. CDR3 length: 14 amino acids. This CDR3 reads CASGSGEGTDTQYF. The CDR3 DNA follows: TGTGCTAGTGGTTCCGGGGAGGGCACAGATACGCAGTATTTT.